Only a few counts were recorded for the clone carrying this TCR beta chain. No antigen is known for it. The study reverse transcribed the entire isolated RNA, so it sequenced expressed TCRB transcripts. Only in-frame clones appear in the TCRdb table, and some are missing; sequencing was by immunoSEQ multiplex PCR. In the table there are about 340,000 clones, around 9% of which are singletons. The data derive from a study of beta chain features in type 1 diabetes. The germline gives CDR1 LNHNV, CDR2 YYDKDF (reference sequence). This CDR3 region has 16 residues. J gave up 6 bases and V 4 bases, and 11 bases lay outside the gene matches. Study conclusions and caveats: There was a moderate but significant shortening of TCRB CDR3s in all four CD4+ subsets of Type 1 diabetes patients.

The TCR sequence derives from a man aged 25-40 years with type 1 diabetes. Sequencing was carried out using central memory CD4+ T cells from blood. The chain links TRBV15 to TRBJ1-4; TRBD1 matches 7 bases. DNA of the CDR3: TGTGCCACCAGCACACGGGGGACAGCCGGCGATGAAAAACTGTTTTTT. This sequence encodes CATSTRGTAGDEKLFF.